A selection of T cell receptor beta chains follows, all from one sample in a study of response to subunit inactivated influenza vaccine. One entry per CDR3 protein results from TCRdb running MiXCR on the RT-PCR reads. The table has more than 250,000 distinct CDR3 sequences, 20% to 25% seen once. The sample consisted of PBMCs from blood, taken about 20 months after vaccination. These receptors came from a man between 50 and 69 years old who received an inactivated influenza vaccine. The CDR3 runs from the conserved cysteine through the conserved F or W. D genes are given only for firm matches. Size values are once, few and many counts, or a class for expanded clones, and some rows have none.

J: TRBJ2-7; length: 14; D: .; V: TRBV5-1; size: .; CDR3: CASSPYRASYEQYF; DNA: TGCGCCAGCAGCCCATACAGGGCTTCCTACGAGCAGTACTTC
J: TRBJ1-5; length: 17; D: .; V: TRBV20-1; size: few; CDR3: CSARDREGGVYRQSQHF; DNA: TGCAGTGCTAGAGATCGTGAGGGGGGAGTTTACCGTCAGTCCCAGCATTTT
J: TRBJ2-7; length: 16; D: TRBD1; V: TRBV7-6; size: .; CDR3: CASSQTKGQGDYEQYF; DNA: TGTGCCAGCAGCCAAACAAAAGGACAGGGGGACTACGAGCAGTACTTC
J: TRBJ1-2; length: 19; D: .; V: TRBV19; size: .; CDR3: CASSIDWTPASLQGYGYTF; DNA: TGTGCCAGTAGTATAGATTGGACGCCGGCATCTCTTCAAGGCTATGGCTACACCTTC
J: TRBJ1-3; length: 16; D: TRBD1; V: TRBV2; size: many; CDR3: CASSDGRGQSGNTIYF; DNA: TGTGCCAGCAGTGATGGCAGGGGGCAATCTGGAAACACCATATATTTT
J: TRBJ2-5; length: 17; D: .; V: TRBV29-1; size: few; CDR3: CSVAGMRPLTPQETQYF; DNA: TGCAGCGTTGCTGGAATGCGGCCATTAACCCCTCAAGAGACCCAGTACTTC
J: TRBJ2-7; length: 14; D: .; V: TRBV5-5; size: .; CDR3: CASSSVQAFYEQYF; DNA: TGTGCCAGCAGCTCTGTTCAGGCATTCTACGAGCAGTACTTC
J: TRBJ1-5; length: 14; D: .; V: TRBV6-2/TRBV6-3; size: many; CDR3: CASSYGRAARPQHF; DNA: TGTGCCAGCAGTTACGGCAGGGCCGCCAGGCCCCAGCATTTT
J: TRBJ1-2; length: 14; D: TRBD1; V: TRBV12-3/TRBV12-4; size: .; CDR3: CASSWVGTVYGYTF; DNA: TGTGCCAGCAGTTGGGTTGGGACAGTCTATGGCTACACCTTC
J: TRBJ2-5; length: 16; D: .; V: TRBV11-2; size: few; CDR3: CASSLGEVGVGETQYF; DNA: TGTGCCAGCAGCTTAGGCGAAGTGGGAGTCGGAGAGACCCAGTACTTC
J: TRBJ2-5; length: 13; D: .; V: TRBV12-3/TRBV12-4; size: .; CDR3: CASSFPGTETQYF; DNA: TGTGCCAGCAGTTTCCCAGGGACGGAGACCCAGTACTTC
J: TRBJ1-5; length: 14; D: .; V: TRBV20-1; size: few; CDR3: CSARDMQGIQPQHF; DNA: TGCAGTGCTAGAGACATGCAGGGCATCCAGCCCCAGCATTTT
J: TRBJ2-1; length: 15; D: TRBD2; V: TRBV28; size: .; CDR3: CASSQTSGAHNEQFF; DNA: TGTGCCAGCAGTCAAACTAGCGGTGCCCACAATGAGCAGTTCTTC
J: TRBJ1-6; length: 14; D: .; V: TRBV4-3; size: few; CDR3: CASRDGQFNSPLHF; DNA: TGCGCCAGCAGGGACGGACAGTTTAATTCACCCCTCCACTTT
J: TRBJ1-6; length: 18; D: .; V: TRBV27; size: .; CDR3: CASSCHPWGRSYNSPLHF; DNA: TGTGCCAGCAGTTGCCACCCGTGGGGAAGATCCTATAATTCACCCCTCCACTTT
J: TRBJ1-5; length: 17; D: .; V: TRBV4-2; size: few; CDR3: CASSQDLGGGSNQPQHF; DNA: TGTGCCAGCAGCCAAGATCTCGGGGGGGGGAGCAATCAGCCCCAGCATTTT
J: TRBJ2-7; length: 11; D: .; V: TRBV11-2; size: few; CDR3: CASTRGGGQYF; DNA: TGTGCCAGCACCAGAGGTGGAGGGCAGTACTTC
J: TRBJ2-1; length: 13; D: .; V: TRBV24-1; size: few; CDR3: CATSGPGGNEQFF; DNA: TGTGCCACCAGTGGTCCGGGCGGGAATGAGCAGTTCTTC
J: TRBJ2-6; length: 15; D: .; V: TRBV6-1; size: .; CDR3: CASRPLDSGANVLTF; DNA: TGTGCCAGCAGGCCGCTTGACTCTGGGGCCAACGTCCTGACTTTC
J: TRBJ1-6; length: 16; D: .; V: TRBV27; size: many; CDR3: CASSPDRRTQNSPLHF; DNA: TGTGCCAGCAGTCCTGACCGACGGACTCAGAATTCACCCCTCCACTTT
J: TRBJ2-2; length: 13; D: .; V: TRBV6-6; size: few; CDR3: CASSYRGAGELFF; DNA: TGTGCCAGCAGTTACCGGGGTGCCGGGGAGCTGTTTTTT
J: TRBJ2-5; length: 13; D: .; V: TRBV24-1; size: .; CDR3: CATSDDRIETQYF; DNA: TGTGCCACCAGTGACGACAGGATAGAGACCCAGTACTTC
J: TRBJ2-1; length: 15; D: TRBD2; V: TRBV12-3/TRBV12-4; size: .; CDR3: CASSLRTGGYNEQFF; DNA: TGTGCCAGCAGTTTACGAACGGGAGGGTACAATGAGCAGTTCTTC
J: TRBJ2-5; length: 14; D: .; V: TRBV7-2; size: .; CDR3: CASSLYRVKETQYF; DNA: TGTGCCAGCAGCTTATACAGGGTGAAGGAGACCCAGTACTTC
J: TRBJ2-7; length: 14; D: .; V: TRBV4-3; size: few; CDR3: CASSQTGLLGEQYF; DNA: TGCGCCAGCAGCCAAACGGGCCTATTGGGGGAGCAGTACTTC
J: TRBJ2-7; length: 14; D: .; V: TRBV28; size: .; CDR3: CASSYDLSSYEQYF; DNA: TGTGCCAGCAGTTACGACTTGAGCTCCTACGAGCAGTACTTC
J: TRBJ2-2; length: 14; D: .; V: TRBV20-1; size: few; CDR3: CSARDLTNPGELFF; DNA: TGCAGTGCTAGAGACCTGACAAATCCCGGGGAGCTGTTTTTT
J: TRBJ2-2; length: 14; D: TRBD2; V: TRBV10-3; size: .; CDR3: CAISRTSDTGELFF; DNA: TGTGCCATCAGTAGGACTAGCGACACCGGGGAGCTGTTTTTT
J: TRBJ1-2; length: 13; D: .; V: TRBV6-1; size: few; CDR3: CASRSGTPYGYTF; DNA: TGTGCCAGCAGATCCGGGACACCCTATGGCTACACCTTC
J: TRBJ2-4; length: 14; D: .; V: TRBV4-3; size: .; CDR3: CASSQEGVGGIQYF; DNA: TGCGCCAGCAGCCAAGAGGGGGTAGGGGGCATTCAGTACTTC
J: TRBJ2-6; length: 12; D: .; V: TRBV12-3/TRBV12-4; size: .; CDR3: CATSSGANVLTF; DNA: TGTGCCACTTCTTCTGGGGCCAACGTCCTGACTTTC
J: TRBJ1-1; length: 15; D: .; V: TRBV28; size: .; CDR3: CASRRPDTPATEAFF; DNA: TGTGCCAGCAGACGCCCTGACACTCCGGCCACTGAAGCTTTCTTT
J: TRBJ2-7; length: 14; D: TRBD2; V: TRBV11-2; size: few; CDR3: CASSFASGAYEQYF; DNA: TGTGCCAGCAGCTTTGCTAGCGGGGCCTACGAGCAGTACTTC
J: TRBJ1-2; length: 15; D: .; V: TRBV12-3/TRBV12-4; size: many; CDR3: CASSLGRRKASSYTF; DNA: TGTGCCAGCAGTTTAGGGCGTAGGAAGGCATCCAGCTACACCTTC
J: TRBJ2-7; length: 14; D: TRBD1; V: TRBV6-1; size: .; CDR3: CASRTTGVSYEQYF; DNA: TGTGCCAGCAGGACGACAGGGGTCTCCTACGAGCAGTACTTC